This entry is about one TCR beta chain. Antigen: not known. The CDR3 spans 15 residues. Per germline, CDR1 SGHRS and CDR2 YFSETQ. The V and J ends lost 0 bases and 1 base respectively, with 11 bases between them. Assay: immunoSEQ multiplex PCR; the TCRdb copy retains only in-frame clones and omits some. The sample consists of more than 140,000 clones, around 88% of them appearing once. The entry originates in a study of T cell responses to AZD1222 COVID-19 vaccine. Broader study findings: Elevations in Spike-specific TCR breadth and depth followed administration of two AZD1222 doses.

This chain joins TRBV5-1 and TRBJ2-7; D is perhaps TRBD1 (5 bases). The origin of this receptor is an adult in good health. Sample: peripheral blood, taken on day 0 of MenACWY control vaccination. CDR3 protein: CASSLEGRASYEQYF. Written as DNA, the CDR3 is TGCGCCAGCAGCTTGGAGGGCAGGGCATCCTACGAGCAGTACTTC.